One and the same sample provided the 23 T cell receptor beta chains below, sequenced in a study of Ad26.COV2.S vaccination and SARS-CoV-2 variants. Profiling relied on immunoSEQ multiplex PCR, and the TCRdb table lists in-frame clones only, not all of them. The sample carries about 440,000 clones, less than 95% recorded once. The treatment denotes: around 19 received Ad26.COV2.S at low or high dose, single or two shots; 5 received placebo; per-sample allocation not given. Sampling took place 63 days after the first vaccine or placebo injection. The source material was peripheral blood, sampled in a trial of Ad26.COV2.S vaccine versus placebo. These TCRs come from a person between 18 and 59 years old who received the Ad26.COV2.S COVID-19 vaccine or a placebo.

The CDR3 is CASRFRNTGELFF. The CDR3 DNA reads TGTGCCAGCAGGTTTAGGAACACCGGGGAGCTGTTTTTT. The V and J genes are TRBV5-4 and TRBJ2-2; D gene unclear. Looked up from germline, CDR1 is SGHNT and CDR2 is YYREEE (reference sequence). Trimming left V 5 bases short and J 1 base short, with 6 bases between. The CDR3 has 13 residues.

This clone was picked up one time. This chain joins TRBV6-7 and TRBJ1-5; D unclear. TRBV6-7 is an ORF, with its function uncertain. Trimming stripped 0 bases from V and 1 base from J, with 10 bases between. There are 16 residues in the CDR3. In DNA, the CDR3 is TGTGCCAGCAGTTACTCAGGAGACTACAGCAATCAGCCCCAGCATTTT. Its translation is CASSYSGDYSNQPQHF.

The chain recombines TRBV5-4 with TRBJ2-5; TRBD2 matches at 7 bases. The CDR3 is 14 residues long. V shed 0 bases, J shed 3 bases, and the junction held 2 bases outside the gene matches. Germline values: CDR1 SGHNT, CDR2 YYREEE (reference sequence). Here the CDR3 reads CASSLEGGEETQYF. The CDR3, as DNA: TGTGCCAGCAGCTTGGAGGGAGGGGAAGAGACCCAGTACTTC. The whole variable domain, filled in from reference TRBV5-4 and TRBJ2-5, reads ETGVTQSPTHLIKTRGQQVTLRCSSQSGHNTVSWYQQALGQGPQFIFQYYREEENGRGNFPPRFSGLQFPNYSSELNVNALELDDSALYLCASSLEGGEETQYFGPGTRLLVL.

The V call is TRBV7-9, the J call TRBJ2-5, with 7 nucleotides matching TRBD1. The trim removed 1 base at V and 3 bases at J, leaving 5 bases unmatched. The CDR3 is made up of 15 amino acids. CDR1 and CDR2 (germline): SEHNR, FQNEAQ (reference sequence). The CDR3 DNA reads TGTGCCAGCAGCTTAGGGGACAGTACAAAAGAGACCCAGTACTTC. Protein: CASSLGDSTKETQYF.

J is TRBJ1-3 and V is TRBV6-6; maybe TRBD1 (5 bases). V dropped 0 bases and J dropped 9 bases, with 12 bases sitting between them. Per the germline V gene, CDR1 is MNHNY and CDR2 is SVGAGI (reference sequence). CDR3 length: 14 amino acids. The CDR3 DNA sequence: TGTGCCAGCAGTTACTCTCGGCAGGGCATCACCATATATTTT. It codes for CASSYSRQGITIYF.

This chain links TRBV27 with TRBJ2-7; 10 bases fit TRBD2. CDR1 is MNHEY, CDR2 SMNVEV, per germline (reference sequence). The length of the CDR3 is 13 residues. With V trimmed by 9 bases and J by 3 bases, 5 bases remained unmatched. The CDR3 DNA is TGTGCCAGTGCTAGCGGGAGTATCTACGAGCAGTACTTC. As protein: CASASGSIYEQYF.

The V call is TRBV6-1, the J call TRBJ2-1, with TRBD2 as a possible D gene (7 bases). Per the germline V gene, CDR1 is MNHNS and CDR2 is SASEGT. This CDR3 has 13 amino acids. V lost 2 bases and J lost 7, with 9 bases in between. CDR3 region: CASSERGGNEQFF. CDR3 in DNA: TGTGCCAGCAGTGAAAGGGGGGGGAATGAGCAGTTCTTC.

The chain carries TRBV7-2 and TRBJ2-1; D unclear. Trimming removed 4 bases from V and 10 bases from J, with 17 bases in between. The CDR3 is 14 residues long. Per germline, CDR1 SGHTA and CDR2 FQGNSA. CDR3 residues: CASSYIPGPVEQFF. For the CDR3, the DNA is TGTGCCAGCAGCTATATTCCTGGGCCTGTGGAGCAGTTCTTC.

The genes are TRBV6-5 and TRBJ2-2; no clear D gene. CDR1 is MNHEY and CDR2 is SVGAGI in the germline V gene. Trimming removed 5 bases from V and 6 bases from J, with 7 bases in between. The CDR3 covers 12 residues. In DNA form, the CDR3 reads TGTGCCAGCAGTCTGGAAGCCGGGGAGCTGTTTTTT. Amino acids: CASSLEAGELFF.

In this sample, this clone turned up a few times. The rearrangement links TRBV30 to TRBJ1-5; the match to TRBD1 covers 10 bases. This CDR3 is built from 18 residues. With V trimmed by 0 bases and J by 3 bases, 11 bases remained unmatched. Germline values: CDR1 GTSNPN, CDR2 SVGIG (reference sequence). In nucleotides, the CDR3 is TGTGCCTGGAGTGTACGAGGGGACAGGGGACGTGTCAATCAGCCCCAGCATTTT. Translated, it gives CAWSVRGDRGRVNQPQHF.

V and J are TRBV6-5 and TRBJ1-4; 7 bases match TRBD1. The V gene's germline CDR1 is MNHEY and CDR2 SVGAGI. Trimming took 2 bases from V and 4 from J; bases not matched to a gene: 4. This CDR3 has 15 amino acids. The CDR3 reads CASSYRRDSNEKLFF. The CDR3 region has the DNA TGTGCCAGCAGTTACCGCCGGGACAGTAATGAAAAACTGTTTTTT.

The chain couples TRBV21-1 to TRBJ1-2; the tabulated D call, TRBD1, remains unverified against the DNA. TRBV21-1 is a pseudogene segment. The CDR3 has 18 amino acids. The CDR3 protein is CASSKIGQGINPTYGYTF. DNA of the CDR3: TGTGCCAGCAGCAAGATAGGACAGGGTATTAACCCGACATATGGCTACACCTTC.

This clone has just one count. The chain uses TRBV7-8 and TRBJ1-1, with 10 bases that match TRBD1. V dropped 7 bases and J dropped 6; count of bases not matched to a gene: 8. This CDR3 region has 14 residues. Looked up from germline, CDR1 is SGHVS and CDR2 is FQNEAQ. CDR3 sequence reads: CASTTGTGAAEAFF. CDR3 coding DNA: TGTGCCAGCACCACCGGGACAGGGGCGGCTGAAGCTTTCTTT.

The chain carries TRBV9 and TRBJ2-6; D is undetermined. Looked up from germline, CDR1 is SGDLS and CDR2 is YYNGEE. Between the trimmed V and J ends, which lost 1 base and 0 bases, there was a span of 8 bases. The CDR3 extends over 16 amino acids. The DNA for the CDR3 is TGTGCCAGCAGCGTAACCCCCCACTCTGGGGCCAACGTCCTGACTTTC. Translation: CASSVTPHSGANVLTF.

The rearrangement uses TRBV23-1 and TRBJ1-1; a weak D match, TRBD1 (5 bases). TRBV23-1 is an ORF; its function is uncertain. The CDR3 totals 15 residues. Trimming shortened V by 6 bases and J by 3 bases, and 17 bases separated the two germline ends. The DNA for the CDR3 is TGCGCCAGCAGGGGGTCTGGGACGGAGGACACTGAAGCTTTCTTT. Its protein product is CASRGSGTEDTEAFF.

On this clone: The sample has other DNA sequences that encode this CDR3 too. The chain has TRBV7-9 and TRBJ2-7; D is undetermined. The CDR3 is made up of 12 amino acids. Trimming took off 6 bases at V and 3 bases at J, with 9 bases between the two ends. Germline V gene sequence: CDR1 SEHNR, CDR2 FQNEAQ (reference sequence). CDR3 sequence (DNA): TGTGCCAGCAGTTTAAGCAGCTACGAGCAGTACTTC. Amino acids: CASSLSSYEQYF.

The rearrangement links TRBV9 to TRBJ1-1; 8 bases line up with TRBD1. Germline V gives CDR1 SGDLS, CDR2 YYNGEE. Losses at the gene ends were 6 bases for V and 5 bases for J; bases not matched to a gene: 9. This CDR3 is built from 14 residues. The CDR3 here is CASTLGQGGTEAFF. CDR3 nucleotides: TGTGCCAGCACCCTTGGACAGGGCGGGACTGAAGCTTTCTTT.

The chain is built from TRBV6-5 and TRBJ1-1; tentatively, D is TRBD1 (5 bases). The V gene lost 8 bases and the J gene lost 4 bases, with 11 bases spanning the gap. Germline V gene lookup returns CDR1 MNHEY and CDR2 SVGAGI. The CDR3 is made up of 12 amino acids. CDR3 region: CASRKGTTEAFF. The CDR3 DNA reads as TGTGCCAGCCGCAAAGGGACCACTGAAGCTTTCTTT.

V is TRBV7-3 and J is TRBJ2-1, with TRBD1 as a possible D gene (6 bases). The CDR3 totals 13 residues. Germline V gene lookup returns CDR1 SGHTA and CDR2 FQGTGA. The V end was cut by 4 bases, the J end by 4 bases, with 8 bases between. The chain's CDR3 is CASSSDRYNEQFF. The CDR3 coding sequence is TGTGCCAGCAGCTCGGACAGATACAATGAGCAGTTCTTC.

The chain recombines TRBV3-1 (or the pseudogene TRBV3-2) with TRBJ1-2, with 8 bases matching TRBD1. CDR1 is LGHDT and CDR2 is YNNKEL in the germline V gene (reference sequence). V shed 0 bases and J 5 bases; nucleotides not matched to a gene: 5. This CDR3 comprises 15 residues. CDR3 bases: TGTGCCAGCAGCCAAGAGACAGGGGTGGGATATGGCTACACCTTC. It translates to CASSQETGVGYGYTF.

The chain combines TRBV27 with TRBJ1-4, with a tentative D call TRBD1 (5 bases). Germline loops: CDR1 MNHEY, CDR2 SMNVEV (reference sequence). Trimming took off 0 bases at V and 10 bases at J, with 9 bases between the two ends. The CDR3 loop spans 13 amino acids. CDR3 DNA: TGTGCCAGCAGTTTATCGCGGGACGGAAAACTGTTTTTT. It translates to CASSLSRDGKLFF. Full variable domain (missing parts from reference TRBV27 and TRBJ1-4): EAQVTQNPRYLITVTGKKLTVTCSQNMNHEYMSWYRQDPGLGLRQIYYSMNVEVTDKGDVPEGYKVSRKEKRNFPLILESPSPNQTSLYFCASSLSRDGKLFFGSGTQLSVL.

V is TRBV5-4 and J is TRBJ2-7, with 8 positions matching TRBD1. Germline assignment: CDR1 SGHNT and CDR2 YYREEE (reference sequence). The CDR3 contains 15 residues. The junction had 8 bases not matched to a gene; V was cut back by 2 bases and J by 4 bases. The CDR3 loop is CASSFRAGGGYEQYF. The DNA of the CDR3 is TGTGCCAGCAGCTTTCGCGCAGGGGGCGGTTACGAGCAGTACTTC. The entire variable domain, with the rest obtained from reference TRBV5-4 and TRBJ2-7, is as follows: ETGVTQSPTHLIKTRGQQVTLRCSSQSGHNTVSWYQQALGQGPQFIFQYYREEENGRGNFPPRFSGLQFPNYSSELNVNALELDDSALYLCASSFRAGGGYEQYFGPGTRLTVT.

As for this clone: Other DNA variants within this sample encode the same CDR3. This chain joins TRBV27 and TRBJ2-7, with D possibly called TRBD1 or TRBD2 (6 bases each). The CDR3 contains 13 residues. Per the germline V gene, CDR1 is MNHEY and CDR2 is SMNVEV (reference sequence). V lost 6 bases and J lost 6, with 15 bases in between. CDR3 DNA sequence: TGTGCCAGCAGGCCCTCTGGGGGGCGCGAGCAGTACTTC. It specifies CASRPSGGREQYF.